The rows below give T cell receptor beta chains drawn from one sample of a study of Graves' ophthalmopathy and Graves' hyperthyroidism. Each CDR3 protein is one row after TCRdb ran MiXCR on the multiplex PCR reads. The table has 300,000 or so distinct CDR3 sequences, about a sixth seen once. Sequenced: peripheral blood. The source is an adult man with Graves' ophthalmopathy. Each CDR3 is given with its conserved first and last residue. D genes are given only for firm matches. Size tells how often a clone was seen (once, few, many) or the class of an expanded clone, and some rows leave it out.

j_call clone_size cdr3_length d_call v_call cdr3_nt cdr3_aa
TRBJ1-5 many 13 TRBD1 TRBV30 TGTGCCTGGAGGACAGGGGGCAATCAGCCCCAGCATTTT CAWRTGGNQPQHF
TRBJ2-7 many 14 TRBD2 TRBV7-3 TGTGCCAGCAGCACCAGCGGGAGGTCGAACGAGCAGTACTTC CASSTSGRSNEQYF
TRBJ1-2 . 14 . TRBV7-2 TGTGCCAGCAGCTTAGGTCACAGGGCTGATGGCTACACCTTC CASSLGHRADGYTF
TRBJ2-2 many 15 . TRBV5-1 TGCGCCAGCAGCTTACTGAGCCGGAACACCGGGGAGCTGTTTTTT CASSLLSRNTGELFF
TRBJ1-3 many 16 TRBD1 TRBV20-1 TGCAGTGCTCCCAGGGGGTCTCCCCTCTCTGGAAACACCATATATTTT CSAPRGSPLSGNTIYF
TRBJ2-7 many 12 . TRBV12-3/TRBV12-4 TGTGCCAGCAGTTTATTGGGGCACGAGCAGTACTTC CASSLLGHEQYF
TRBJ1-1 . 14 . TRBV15 TGTGCCACCAGCAGGACACCGATGAACACTGAAGCTTTCTTT CATSRTPMNTEAFF
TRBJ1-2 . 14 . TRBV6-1 TGTGCCAGCAGTGTGGCAGATATTGACTATGGCTACACCTTC CASSVADIDYGYTF
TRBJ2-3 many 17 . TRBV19 TGTGCCAGTAGTATAGATTGGGACAAATTTTTCACAGATACGCAGTATTTT CASSIDWDKFFTDTQYF
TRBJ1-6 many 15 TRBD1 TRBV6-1 TGTGCCAGCAGTCCGGGGGACAGAAATAATTCACCCCTCCACTTT CASSPGDRNNSPLHF
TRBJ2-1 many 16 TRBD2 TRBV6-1 TGTGCCAGCAGCTGGACTAGCGGGAGGTCCTACAATGAGCAGTTCTTC CASSWTSGRSYNEQFF
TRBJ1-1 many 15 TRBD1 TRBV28 TGTGCCAGCAGTTCCCCGACAGGGGGCTTCACTGAAGCTTTCTTT CASSSPTGGFTEAFF
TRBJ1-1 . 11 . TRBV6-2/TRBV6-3 TGTGCCAGCAGCCACACAAACGAAGCTTTCTTT CASSHTNEAFF
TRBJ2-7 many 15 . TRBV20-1 TGCAGTGCTACTAACGACAGGCAACTCTCCTACGAGCAGTACTTC CSATNDRQLSYEQYF
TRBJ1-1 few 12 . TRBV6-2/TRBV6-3 TGTGCCAGCAGTCATCAGAACACTGAAGCTTTCTTT CASSHQNTEAFF
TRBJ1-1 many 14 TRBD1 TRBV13 TGTGCCAGCAGCCCTCGAGACAGGGCAACTGAAGCTTTCTTT CASSPRDRATEAFF
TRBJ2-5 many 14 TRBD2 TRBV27 TGTGCCAGCAGTTTTCTAGCGGCGGGGGAGACCCAGTACTTC CASSFLAAGETQYF
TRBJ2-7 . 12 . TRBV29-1 TGCAGCGTGTTACGGGGAGTGAATGAGCAGTACTTC CSVLRGVNEQYF
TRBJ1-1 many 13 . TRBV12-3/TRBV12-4 TGTGCCAGCAGTTTGGCCGGTGTCGCTGAAGCTTTCTTT CASSLAGVAEAFF
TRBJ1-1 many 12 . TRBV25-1 TGTGCCAGCAGTGAATTGGGGAGAGGAGCTTTCTTT CASSELGRGAFF
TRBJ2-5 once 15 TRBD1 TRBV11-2 TGTGCCAGCAGCCCCCTGGGGACAGGGCAAGAGACCCAGTACTTC CASSPLGTGQETQYF
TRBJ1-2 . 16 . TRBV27 TGTGCCAGCAGTTTAAGACCCTCGGGCGGGCGCGGAGGCTACACCTTC CASSLRPSGGRGGYTF
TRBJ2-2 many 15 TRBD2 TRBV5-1 TGCGCCAGCAGCTTGAGTAGCGGGTACACCGGGGAGCTGTTTTTT CASSLSSGYTGELFF
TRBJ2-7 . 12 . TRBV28 TGTGCCAGCAGTTTTCCGGCCAGGGAACAGTACTTC CASSFPAREQYF
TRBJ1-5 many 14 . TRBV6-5 TGTGCCAGCTCCGAGTGGGGGAGCAATCAGCCCCAGCATTTT CASSEWGSNQPQHF
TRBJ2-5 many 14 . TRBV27 TGTGCCAGCAGTCCCATAGGTTACCAAGAGACCCAGTACTTC CASSPIGYQETQYF
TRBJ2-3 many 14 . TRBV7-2 TGTGCCAGCAGCAAACTAACTAGCACAGATACGCAGTATTTT CASSKLTSTDTQYF
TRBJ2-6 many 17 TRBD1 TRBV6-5 TGTGCCAGCAGTTTACAGGGGGCCAGCTCTGGGGCCAACGTCCTGACTTTC CASSLQGASSGANVLTF
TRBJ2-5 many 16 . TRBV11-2 TGTGCCAGCAGCCACCTAGGAGGGGGTAGCAAAGAGACCCAGTACTTC CASSHLGGGSKETQYF
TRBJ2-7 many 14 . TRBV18 TGTGCCAGCTCACGGGACCTCCGCTCCTACGAGCAGTACTTC CASSRDLRSYEQYF
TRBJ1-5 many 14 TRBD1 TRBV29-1 TGCAGCGCCCGACAGGGGGAGATGGATCAGCCCCAGCATTTT CSARQGEMDQPQHF
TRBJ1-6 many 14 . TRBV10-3 TGTGCCATCAGTGACGAACAGGAAAATTCACCCCTCCACTTT CAISDEQENSPLHF
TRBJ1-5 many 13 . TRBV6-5 TGTGCCAGCAGGGGGGGTCGTAATCAGCCCCAGCATTTT CASRGGRNQPQHF
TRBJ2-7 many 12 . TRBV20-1 TGCAGTGCTAGAGTCGGGTCCCTCGCGCAGTACTTC CSARVGSLAQYF
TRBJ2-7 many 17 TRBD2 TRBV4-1 TGCGCCAGCAGCCAAGGTGGTCTAGCGGGCCACTCCTACGAGCAGTACTTC CASSQGGLAGHSYEQYF